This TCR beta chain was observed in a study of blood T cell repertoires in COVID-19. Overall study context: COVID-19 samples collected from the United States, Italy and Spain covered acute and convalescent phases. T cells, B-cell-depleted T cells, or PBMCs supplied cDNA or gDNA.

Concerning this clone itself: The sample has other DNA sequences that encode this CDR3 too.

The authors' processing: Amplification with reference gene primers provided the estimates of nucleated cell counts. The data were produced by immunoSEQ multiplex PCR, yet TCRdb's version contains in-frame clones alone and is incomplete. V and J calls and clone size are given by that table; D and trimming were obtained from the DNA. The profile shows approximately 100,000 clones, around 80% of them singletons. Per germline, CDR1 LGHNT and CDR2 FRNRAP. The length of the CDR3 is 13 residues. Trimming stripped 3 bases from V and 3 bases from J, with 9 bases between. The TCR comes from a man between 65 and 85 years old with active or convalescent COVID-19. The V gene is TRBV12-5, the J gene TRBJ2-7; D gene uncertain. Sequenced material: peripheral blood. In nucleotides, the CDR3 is TGTGCTAGTGGTTTTACCGGTAGCTACGAGCAGTACTTC. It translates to CASGFTGSYEQYF.